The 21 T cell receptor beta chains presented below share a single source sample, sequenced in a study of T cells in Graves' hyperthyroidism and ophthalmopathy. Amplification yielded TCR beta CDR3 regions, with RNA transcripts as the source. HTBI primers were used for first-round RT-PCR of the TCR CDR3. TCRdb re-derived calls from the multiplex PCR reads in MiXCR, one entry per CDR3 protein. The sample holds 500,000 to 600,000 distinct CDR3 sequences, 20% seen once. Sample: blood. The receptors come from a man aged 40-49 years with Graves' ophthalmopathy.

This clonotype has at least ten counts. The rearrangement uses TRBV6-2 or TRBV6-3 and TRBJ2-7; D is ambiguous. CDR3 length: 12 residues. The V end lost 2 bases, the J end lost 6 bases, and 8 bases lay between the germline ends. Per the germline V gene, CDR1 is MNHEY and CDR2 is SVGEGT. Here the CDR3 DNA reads TGTGCCAGCAGTTACGGGCTTAGCGAGCAGTACTTC. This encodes CASSYGLSEQYF.

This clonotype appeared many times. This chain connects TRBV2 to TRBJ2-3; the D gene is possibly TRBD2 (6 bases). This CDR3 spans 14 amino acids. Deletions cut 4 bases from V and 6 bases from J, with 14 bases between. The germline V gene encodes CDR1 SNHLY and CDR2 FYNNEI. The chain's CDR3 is CASSVRLGRDTQYF. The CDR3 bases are TGTGCCAGCAGTGTACGACTAGGAAGGGATACGCAGTATTTT. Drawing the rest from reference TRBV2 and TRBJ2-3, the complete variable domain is EPEVTQTPSHQVTQMGQEVILRCVPISNHLYFYWYRQILGQKVEFLVSFYNNEISEKSEIFDDQFSVERPDGSNFTLKIRSTKLEDSAMYFCASSVRLGRDTQYFGPGTRLTVL.

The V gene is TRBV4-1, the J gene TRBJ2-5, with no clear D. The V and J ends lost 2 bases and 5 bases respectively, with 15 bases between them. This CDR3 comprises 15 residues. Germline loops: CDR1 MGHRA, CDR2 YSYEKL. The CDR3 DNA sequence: TGCGCCAGCAGCCAACCGAGCTGGGAACAGGAGACCCAGTACTTC. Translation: CASSQPSWEQETQYF.

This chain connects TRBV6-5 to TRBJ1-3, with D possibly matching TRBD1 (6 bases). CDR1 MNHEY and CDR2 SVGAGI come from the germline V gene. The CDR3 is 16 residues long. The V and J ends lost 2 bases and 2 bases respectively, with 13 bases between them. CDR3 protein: CASSYGQGSTGNTIYF. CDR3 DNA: TGTGCCAGCAGTTACGGTCAGGGGTCTACTGGAAACACCATATATTTT.

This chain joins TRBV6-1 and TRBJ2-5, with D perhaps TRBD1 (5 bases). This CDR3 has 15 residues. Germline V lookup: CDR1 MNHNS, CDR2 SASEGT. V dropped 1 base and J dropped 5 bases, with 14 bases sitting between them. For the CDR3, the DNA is TGTGCCAGCAGTGAAGAGTCGAACTACAGGGAGACCCAGTACTTC. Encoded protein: CASSEESNYRETQYF.

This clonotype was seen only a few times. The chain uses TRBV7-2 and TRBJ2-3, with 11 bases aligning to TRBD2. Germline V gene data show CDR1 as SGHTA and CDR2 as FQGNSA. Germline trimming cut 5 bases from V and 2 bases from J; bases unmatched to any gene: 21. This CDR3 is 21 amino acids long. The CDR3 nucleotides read TGTGCCAGCAGCCGAATAGCGGGAGGGTTTAGCGGGTATGGGTCCACAGATACGCAGTATTTT. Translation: CASSRIAGGFSGYGSTDTQYF.

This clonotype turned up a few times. As DNA, the CDR3 is TGCAGTGCTAGACCCGTCCGGGACTTAGGACCCTACGAGCAGTACTTC. Its translation is CSARPVRDLGPYEQYF. This sequence joins TRBV20-1 and TRBJ2-7, with a tentative D call TRBD2 (6 bases). Trimming took 2 bases from V and 2 from J, leaving 19 bases between them. The CDR3 covers 16 residues. Per germline, CDR1 DFQATT and CDR2 SNEGSKA (reference sequence).

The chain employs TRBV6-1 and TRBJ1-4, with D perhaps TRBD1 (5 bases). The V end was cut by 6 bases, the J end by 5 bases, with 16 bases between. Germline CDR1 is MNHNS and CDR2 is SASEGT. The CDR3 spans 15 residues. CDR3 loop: CASSRRQGPNEKLFF. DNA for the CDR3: TGTGCCAGCAGCAGACGGCAGGGACCGAATGAAAAACTGTTTTTT.

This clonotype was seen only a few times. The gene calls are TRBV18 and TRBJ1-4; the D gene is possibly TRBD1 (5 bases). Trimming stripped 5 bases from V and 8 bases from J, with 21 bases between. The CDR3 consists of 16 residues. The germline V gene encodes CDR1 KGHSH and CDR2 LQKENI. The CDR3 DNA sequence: TGTGCCAGCTCATGGGGGGGACCGACCTTTGGAGAAAAACTGTTTTTT. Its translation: CASSWGGPTFGEKLFF. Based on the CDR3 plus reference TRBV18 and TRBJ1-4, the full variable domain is NAGVMQNPRHLVRRRGQEARLRCSPMKGHSHVYWYRQLPEEGLKFMVYLQKENIIDESGMPKERFSAEFPKEGPSILRIQQVVRGDSAAYFCASSWGGPTFGEKLFFGSGTQLSVL.

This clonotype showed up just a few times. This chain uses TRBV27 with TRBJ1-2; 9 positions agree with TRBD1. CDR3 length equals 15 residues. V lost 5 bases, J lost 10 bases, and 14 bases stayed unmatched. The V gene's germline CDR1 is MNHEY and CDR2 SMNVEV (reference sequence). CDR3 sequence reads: CASSPIPVDRGDYTF. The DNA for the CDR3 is TGTGCCAGCAGTCCCATCCCCGTCGACAGGGGGGACTACACCTTC.

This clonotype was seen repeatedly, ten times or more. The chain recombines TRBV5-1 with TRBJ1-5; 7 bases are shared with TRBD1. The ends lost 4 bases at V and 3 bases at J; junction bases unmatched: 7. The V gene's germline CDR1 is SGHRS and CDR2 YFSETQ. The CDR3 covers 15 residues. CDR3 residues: CASSPLGTDNQPQHF. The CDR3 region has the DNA TGCGCCAGCAGCCCACTTGGGACAGACAATCAGCCCCAGCATTTT.

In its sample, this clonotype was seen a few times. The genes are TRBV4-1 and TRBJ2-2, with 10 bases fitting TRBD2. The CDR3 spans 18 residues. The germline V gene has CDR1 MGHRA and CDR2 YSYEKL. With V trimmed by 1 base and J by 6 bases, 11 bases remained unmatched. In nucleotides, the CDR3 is TGCGCCAGCAGCCAAGCCTTAAGCGGGGGGGCCTTTCCCGGGGAGCTGTTTTTT. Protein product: CASSQALSGGAFPGELFF.

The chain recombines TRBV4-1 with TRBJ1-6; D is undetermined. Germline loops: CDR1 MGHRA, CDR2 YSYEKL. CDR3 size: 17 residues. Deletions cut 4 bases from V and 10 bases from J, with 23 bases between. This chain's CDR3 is CASSPPPTDANASPLHF. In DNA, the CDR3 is TGCGCCAGCAGCCCCCCACCGACGGATGCAAACGCATCACCCCTCCACTTT.

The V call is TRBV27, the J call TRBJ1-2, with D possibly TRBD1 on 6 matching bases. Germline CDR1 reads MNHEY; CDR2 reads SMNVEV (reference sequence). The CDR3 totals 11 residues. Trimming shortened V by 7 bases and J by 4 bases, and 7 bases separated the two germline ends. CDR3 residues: CASKGGYGYTF. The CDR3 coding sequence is TGTGCCAGCAAGGGGGGCTATGGCTACACCTTC.

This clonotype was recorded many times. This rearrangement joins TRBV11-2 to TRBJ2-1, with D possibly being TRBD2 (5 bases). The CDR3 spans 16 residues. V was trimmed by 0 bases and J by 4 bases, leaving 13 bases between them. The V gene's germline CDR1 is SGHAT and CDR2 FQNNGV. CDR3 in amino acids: CASSLERSSTYNEQFF. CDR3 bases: TGTGCCAGCAGCTTAGAGAGGTCTAGCACATACAATGAGCAGTTCTTC.

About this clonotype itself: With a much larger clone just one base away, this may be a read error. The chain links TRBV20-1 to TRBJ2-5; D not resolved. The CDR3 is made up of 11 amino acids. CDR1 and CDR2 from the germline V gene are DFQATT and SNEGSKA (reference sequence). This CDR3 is CNVRVAETQYF. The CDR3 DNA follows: TGCAATGTTAGGGTGGCCGAGACCCAGTACTTC.

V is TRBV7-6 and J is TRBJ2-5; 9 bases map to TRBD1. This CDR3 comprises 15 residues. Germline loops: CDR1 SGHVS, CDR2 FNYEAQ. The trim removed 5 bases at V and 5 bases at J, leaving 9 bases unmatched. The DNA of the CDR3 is TGTGCCAGCAGCCCAAGACAGGGGGTATGGGAGACCCAGTACTTC. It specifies CASSPRQGVWETQYF.

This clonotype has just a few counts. The CDR3 DNA is TGTGCCAGCTCACCACCCAAGGCAGGGAACACCGGGGAGCTGTTTTTT. This encodes CASSPPKAGNTGELFF. V gene TRBV18 combines with J gene TRBJ2-2; D is ambiguous. This CDR3 has 16 amino acids. The germline V and J ends were trimmed by 0 bases and 1 base, with 9 bases remaining between them. Germline lookup yields CDR1 KGHSH and CDR2 LQKENI.

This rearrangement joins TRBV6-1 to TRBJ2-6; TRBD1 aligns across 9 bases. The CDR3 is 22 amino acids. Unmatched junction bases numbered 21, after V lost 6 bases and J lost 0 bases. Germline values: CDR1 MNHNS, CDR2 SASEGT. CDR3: CASSQDNRDRVPKFSGANVLTF. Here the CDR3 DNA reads TGTGCCAGCAGCCAAGACAACCGGGACAGGGTACCAAAGTTCTCTGGGGCCAACGTCCTGACTTTC.

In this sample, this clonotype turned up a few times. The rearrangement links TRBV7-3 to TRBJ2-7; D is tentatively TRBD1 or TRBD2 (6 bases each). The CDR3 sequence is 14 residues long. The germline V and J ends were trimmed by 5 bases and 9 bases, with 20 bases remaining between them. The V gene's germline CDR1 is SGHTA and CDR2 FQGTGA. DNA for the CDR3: TGTGCCAGCAGCCCCGGGGGCACACAAGCGGCGCAGTACTTC. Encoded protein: CASSPGGTQAAQYF.

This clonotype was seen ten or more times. The CDR3 sequence is CAWTEGGRGTGKLFF. The CDR3 region has the DNA TGTGCCTGGACTGAGGGGGGAAGGGGGACGGGAAAACTGTTTTTT. The V gene is TRBV30, the J gene TRBJ1-4; TRBD1 might be the D (6 bases). Germline CDR1 and CDR2: GTSNPN and SVGIG (reference sequence). V lost 4 bases, J lost 10 bases, and 22 bases lay in between. This CDR3 contains 15 residues.